Reported below is one T cell receptor (beta chain). The data stem from a study of blood T cell repertoires in COVID-19. About the research overall: The origin of the acute and convalescent COVID-19 samples was the United States, Italy and Spain. The analysed material was cDNA or gDNA that came from T cells, B-cell-depleted T cells, or PBMCs.

Per the original methods: Amplification of reference gene primers was used by the study to estimate nucleated cell counts. TCRdb's table, derived via immunoSEQ multiplex PCR, lists solely in-frame clones and lacks some. That table furnishes V, J and clone size, whereas the DNA furnished D and trimming. The sample consists of 150,000 to 200,000 clones, 86% of them appearing once. The length of the CDR3 is 17 residues. V trimming: 0 bases; J trimming: 4 bases; junction bases outside the gene matches: 5. Germline-derived CDR1 and CDR2 are MGHRA and YSYEKL. The source material was peripheral blood. The origin of this receptor is a young man with acute or convalescent COVID-19. This chain links TRBV4-1 with TRBJ2-1; TRBD2 agrees at 11 bases. The CDR3, as DNA: TGCGCCAGCAGCCAAGATTCGGGACTAGCGGTGTACAATGAGCAGTTCTTC. Its protein is CASSQDSGLAVYNEQFF.